The rows below give T cell receptor beta chains drawn from one sample of a study of Ad26.COV2.S vaccination and SARS-CoV-2 variants. Using immunoSEQ multiplex PCR, the repertoire was profiled, and TCRdb retains in-frame clones only, with some absent. This sample has about 400,000 clones, with less than 90% found just once. Material: peripheral blood, obtained in a trial of Ad26.COV2.S vaccine versus placebo. The receptors stem from a person aged 18 to 65 who received the Ad26.COV2.S COVID-19 vaccine or a placebo. Both conserved end residues are part of each CDR3. A D gene is named only where the DNA matches it firmly. Clone sizes are given selectively: once, few, many, or a class where the clone is expanded.

TRBD2,TRBJ2-5,TRBV5-1,-,CASSAGLAGAETQYF,TGCGCCAGCAGCGCCGGACTAGCGGGGGCAGAGACCCAGTACTTC
TRBD1,TRBJ1-2,TRBV9,-,CASSVGDRGSGYTF,TGTGCCAGCAGCGTAGGGGACAGGGGGTCCGGCTACACCTTC
TRBD1,TRBJ1-1,TRBV19,-,CASIPRQGWGNTEAFF,TGTGCCAGTATTCCCCGACAGGGATGGGGGAACACTGAAGCTTTCTTT
TRBD1,TRBJ1-1,TRBV2,-,CASCGTGVDTEAFF,TGTGCCAGTTGTGGGACAGGGGTCGACACTGAAGCTTTCTTT
-,TRBJ2-3,TRBV14,-,CASSQVVGLLDTQYF,TGTGCCAGCAGCCAAGTAGTGGGCCTCTTGGATACGCAGTATTTT
TRBD1,TRBJ2-7,TRBV29-1,-,CSATGAPYEQYF,TGCAGCGCGACAGGGGCTCCCTACGAGCAGTACTTC
-,TRBJ1-1,TRBV6-5,once,CASGRSPNTEAFF,TGTGCCAGCGGCCGCTCCCCGAACACTGAAGCTTTCTTT
-,TRBJ1-2,TRBV7-9,few,CASSLPRLNYGYTF,TGTGCCAGCAGCCTCCCCAGATTGAACTATGGCTACACCTTC
-,TRBJ1-1,TRBV3-1/TRBV3-2,once,CASSQGAEDGAFF,TGTGCCAGCAGCCAAGGGGCGGAAGATGGAGCTTTCTTT
-,TRBJ1-2,TRBV6-6,-,CASSYSRQGADYGYTF,TGTGCCAGCAGTTACTCGCGGCAGGGTGCGGACTATGGCTACACCTTC
TRBD1,TRBJ2-7,TRBV29-1,-,CSVEGTGDYEQYF,TGCAGCGTTGAAGGGACAGGAGACTACGAGCAGTACTTC
-,TRBJ1-2,TRBV19,-,CASSHSFGQKSYGYTF,TGTGCCAGTAGTCACTCATTTGGACAGAAAAGCTATGGCTACACCTTC
-,TRBJ1-1,TRBV6-5,-,CASSYRMTAFF,TGTGCCAGCAGTTACAGGATGACAGCTTTCTTT
-,TRBJ2-7,TRBV3-1/TRBV3-2,-,CASSQGGYSYEQYF,TGTGCCAGCAGCCAAGGGGGTTACTCCTACGAGCAGTACTTC
-,TRBJ1-4,TRBV7-9,-,CASSQGLGELFF,TGTGCCAGCAGCCAAGGGTTGGGGGAACTATTTTTT
TRBD1,TRBJ2-7,TRBV4-2,-,CASSHGTGAYEQYF,TGTGCCAGCAGCCACGGGACAGGGGCCTACGAGCAGTACTTC
-,TRBJ2-7,TRBV5-6,-,CASSDANEQYF,TGTGCCAGCAGCGACGCGAACGAGCAGTACTTC
TRBD1,TRBJ1-4,TRBV19,-,CASSVGQTSSLFF,TGTGCCAGTAGTGTGGGACAGACTTCCAGTTTGTTTTTT
TRBD1,TRBJ2-2,TRBV27,-,CASSFSQGGVGELFF,TGTGCCAGCAGTTTCTCACAGGGGGGTGTTGGGGAGCTGTTTTTT
-,TRBJ2-7,TRBV18,-,CASSPFRGEQYF,TGTGCCAGCTCACCGTTTAGGGGCGAGCAGTACTTC
-,TRBJ2-6,TRBV2,-,CASGKDSGANVLTF,TGTGCCAGCGGGAAGGACTCTGGGGCCAACGTCCTGACTTTC
-,TRBJ2-7,TRBV6-2/TRBV6-3,-,CASSPQGIYEQYF,TGTGCCAGCAGTCCGCAGGGAATCTACGAGCAGTACTTC
-,TRBJ2-5,TRBV29-1,-,CSAEAVWRETQYF,TGCAGCGCCGAAGCCGTTTGGAGGGAGACCCAGTACTTC
-,TRBJ2-5,TRBV7-9,-,CASSHRRESETQYF,TGTGCCAGCAGCCATCGCAGGGAGTCGGAGACCCAGTACTTC
-,TRBJ2-6,TRBV20-1,-,CSASDSIWISGANVLTF,TGCAGTGCTAGTGACAGTATCTGGATCTCTGGGGCCAACGTCCTGACTTTC
TRBD1,TRBJ1-5,TRBV19,-,CASSIAGGGNQPQHF,TGTGCCAGTAGTATAGCAGGGGGCGGCAATCAGCCCCAGCATTTT
TRBD1,TRBJ2-6,TRBV5-1,-,CASSLAGTGGVSGANVLTF,TGCGCCAGCAGCTTGGCCGGGACAGGGGGCGTCTCTGGGGCCAACGTCCTGACTTTC
-,TRBJ2-1,TRBV21-1,-,CASSSRGAGDYNEQFF,TGTGCCAGCAGCTCCCGTGGGGCAGGGGATTACAATGAGCAGTTCTTC
-,TRBJ1-1,TRBV3-1/TRBV3-2,-,CASSQEQGEAFF,TGTGCCAGCAGCCAAGAACAGGGAGAAGCTTTCTTT
-,TRBJ1-1,TRBV11-2,-,CASSLEGPGKAFF,TGTGCCAGCAGCTTAGAGGGTCCAGGCAAAGCTTTCTTT
-,TRBJ2-5,TRBV20-1,-,CSGLAKETQYF,TGCAGTGGGCTAGCGAAAGAGACCCAGTACTTC
TRBD2,TRBJ2-7,TRBV7-8,-,CASSWSSGGTLDYEQYF,TGTGCCAGCAGCTGGTCTAGCGGGGGGACATTAGATTACGAGCAGTACTTC
-,TRBJ2-1,TRBV4-1,-,CASSLTATGVGYNEQFF,TGCGCCAGCAGCCTAACGGCAACGGGGGTAGGATACAATGAGCAGTTCTTC
TRBD1,TRBJ1-2,TRBV9,-,CASSVGTGMYPRYGYTF,TGTGCCAGCAGCGTGGGGACAGGGATGTACCCTCGGTATGGCTACACCTTC
-,TRBJ1-4,TRBV19,-,CASSSLLDSDDEKLFF,TGTGCCAGTAGTTCCCTGCTGGACAGCGATGATGAAAAACTGTTTTTT
-,TRBJ2-7,TRBV19,-,CASSIGQGVSEQYF,TGTGCCAGTAGTATCGGCCAGGGCGTCAGTGAGCAGTACTTC
-,TRBJ2-3,TRBV15,once,CATSRDGGTDTQYF,TGTGCCACCAGCAGAGATGGGGGCACAGATACGCAGTATTTT
-,TRBJ2-2,TRBV5-1,-,CASSAPLRDSTGELFF,TGCGCCAGCAGCGCCCCACTCAGGGATTCCACCGGGGAGCTGTTTTTT
TRBD2,TRBJ2-5,TRBV7-9,once,CASSTLGASGETQYF,TGTGCCAGCAGCACACTCGGGGCTAGCGGAGAGACCCAGTACTTC
-,TRBJ1-2,TRBV19,-,CASSQRGGLGYTF,TGTGCCAGTAGCCAACGGGGAGGCCTTGGCTACACCTTC
-,TRBJ2-3,TRBV29-1,-,CSVVVGGTDTQYF,TGCAGCGTTGTAGTCGGAGGCACAGATACGCAGTATTTT
TRBD1,TRBJ1-3,TRBV29-1,-,CSVRDRGFGNTIYF,TGCAGCGTACGAGACAGGGGGTTTGGAAACACCATATATTTT
TRBD1,TRBJ1-2,TRBV6-2/TRBV6-3,-,CASSYPTGVSYGYTF,TGTGCCAGCAGTTACCCAACAGGGGTATCCTATGGCTACACCTTC